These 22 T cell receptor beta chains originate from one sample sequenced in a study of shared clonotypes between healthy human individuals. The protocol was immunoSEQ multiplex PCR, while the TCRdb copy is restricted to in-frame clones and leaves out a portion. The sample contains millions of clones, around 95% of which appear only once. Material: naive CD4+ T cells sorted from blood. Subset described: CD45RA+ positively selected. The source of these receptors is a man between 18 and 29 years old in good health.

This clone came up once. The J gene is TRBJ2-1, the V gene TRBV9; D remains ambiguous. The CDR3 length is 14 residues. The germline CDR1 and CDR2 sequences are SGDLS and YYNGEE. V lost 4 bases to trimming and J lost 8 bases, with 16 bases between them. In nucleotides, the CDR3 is TGTGCCAGCAGCAACGCGAGGCCATTTGATGAGCAGTTCTTC. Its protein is CASSNARPFDEQFF.

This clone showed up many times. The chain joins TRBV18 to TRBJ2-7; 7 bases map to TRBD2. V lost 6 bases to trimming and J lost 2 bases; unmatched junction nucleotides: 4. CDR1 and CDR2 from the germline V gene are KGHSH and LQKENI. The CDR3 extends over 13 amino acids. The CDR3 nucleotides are TGTGCCAGCTCCCCGGGACTACCCTACGAGCAGTACTTC. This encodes CASSPGLPYEQYF.

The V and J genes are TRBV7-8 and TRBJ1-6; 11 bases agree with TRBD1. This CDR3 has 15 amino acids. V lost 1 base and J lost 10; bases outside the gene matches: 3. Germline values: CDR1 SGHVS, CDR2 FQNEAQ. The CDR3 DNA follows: TGTGCCAGCAGCTTAGGGACAGGGGGCTTATCACCCCTCCACTTT. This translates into CASSLGTGGLSPLHF.

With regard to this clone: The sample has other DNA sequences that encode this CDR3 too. The CDR3 DNA sequence: TGTGCCAGCAGCTCGGACTATGGCTACACCTTC. This translates into CASSSDYGYTF. The chain has TRBV7-9 and TRBJ1-2, with D unresolved. CDR1 SEHNR and CDR2 FQNEAQ come from the germline V gene (reference sequence). Trimming cost V 4 bases and J 3 bases, with 3 bases left between them. This CDR3 contains 11 residues.

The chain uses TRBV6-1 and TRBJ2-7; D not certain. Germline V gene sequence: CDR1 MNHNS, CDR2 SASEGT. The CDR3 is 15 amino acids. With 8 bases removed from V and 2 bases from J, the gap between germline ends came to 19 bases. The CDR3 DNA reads TGTGCCAGCCTTGCAATCTGGACGGCGACCTACGAGCAGTACTTC. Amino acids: CASLAIWTATYEQYF.

Here the CDR3 DNA reads TGTGCCAGCAGTTTGCCTGCGGCGAACACTGAAGCTTTCTTT. Its translation: CASSLPAANTEAFF. This sequence joins TRBV6-6 and TRBJ1-1; D unresolved. The CDR3 runs 14 residues. The V gene lost 4 bases and the J gene lost 1 base, with 10 bases spanning the gap. CDR1 and CDR2 (germline): MNHNY, SVGAGI (reference sequence).

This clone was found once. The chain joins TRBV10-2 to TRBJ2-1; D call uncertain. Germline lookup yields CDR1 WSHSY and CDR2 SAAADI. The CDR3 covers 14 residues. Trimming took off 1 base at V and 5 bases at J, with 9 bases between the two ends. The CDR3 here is CASSEWASDNEQFF. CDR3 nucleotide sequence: TGCGCCAGCAGTGAGTGGGCTTCGGACAATGAGCAGTTCTTC.

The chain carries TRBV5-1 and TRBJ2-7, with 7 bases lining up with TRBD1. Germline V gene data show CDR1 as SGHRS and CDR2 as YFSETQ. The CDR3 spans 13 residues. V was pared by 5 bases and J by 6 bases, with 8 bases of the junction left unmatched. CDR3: CASRPDRVGEQYF. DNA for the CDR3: TGCGCCAGCAGACCTGACAGGGTTGGCGAGCAGTACTTC.

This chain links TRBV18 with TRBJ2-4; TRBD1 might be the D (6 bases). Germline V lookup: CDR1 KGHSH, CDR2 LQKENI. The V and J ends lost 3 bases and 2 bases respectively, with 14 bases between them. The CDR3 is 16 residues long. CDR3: CASSPQGNYPKNIQYF. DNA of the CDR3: TGTGCCAGCTCACCTCAGGGGAATTATCCCAAAAACATTCAGTACTTC.

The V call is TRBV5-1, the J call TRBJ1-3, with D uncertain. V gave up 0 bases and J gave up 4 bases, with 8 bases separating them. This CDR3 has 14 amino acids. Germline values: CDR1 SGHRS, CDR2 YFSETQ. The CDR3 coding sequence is TGCGCCAGCAGCTTGGGGGTGCCCGGAAACACCATATATTTT. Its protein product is CASSLGVPGNTIYF.

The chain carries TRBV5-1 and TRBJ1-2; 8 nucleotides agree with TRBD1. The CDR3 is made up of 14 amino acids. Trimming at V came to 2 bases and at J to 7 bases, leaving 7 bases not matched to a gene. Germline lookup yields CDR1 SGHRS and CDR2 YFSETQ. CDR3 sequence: CASSFSGTGGGYTF. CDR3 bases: TGCGCCAGCAGCTTCTCCGGGACAGGCGGTGGCTACACCTTC.

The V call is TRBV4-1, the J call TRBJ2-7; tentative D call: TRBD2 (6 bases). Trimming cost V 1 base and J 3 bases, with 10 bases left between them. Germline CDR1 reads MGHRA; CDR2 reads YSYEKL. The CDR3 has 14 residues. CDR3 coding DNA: TGCGCCAGCAGCCAAGGACTAGTGGGCTACGAGCAGTACTTC. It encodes CASSQGLVGYEQYF.

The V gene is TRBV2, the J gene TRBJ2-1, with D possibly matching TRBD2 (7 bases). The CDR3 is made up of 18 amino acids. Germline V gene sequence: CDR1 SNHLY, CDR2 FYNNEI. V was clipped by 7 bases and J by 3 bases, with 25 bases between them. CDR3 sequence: CASKASALQGGDYNEQFF. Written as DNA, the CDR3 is TGTGCCAGCAAAGCTAGCGCCCTACAGGGAGGGGACTACAATGAGCAGTTCTTC. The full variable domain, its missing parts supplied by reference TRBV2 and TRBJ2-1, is EPEVTQTPSHQVTQMGQEVILRCVPISNHLYFYWYRQILGQKVEFLVSFYNNEISEKSEIFDDQFSVERPDGSNFTLKIRSTKLEDSAMYFCASKASALQGGDYNEQFFGPGTRLTVL.

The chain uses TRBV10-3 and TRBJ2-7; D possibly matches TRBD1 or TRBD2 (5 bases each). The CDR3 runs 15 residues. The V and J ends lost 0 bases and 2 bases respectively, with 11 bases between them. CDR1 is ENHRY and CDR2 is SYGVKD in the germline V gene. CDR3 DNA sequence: TGTGCCATCAGTGAGTCGGGGGTGGGACCCTACGAGCAGTACTTC. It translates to CAISESGVGPYEQYF.

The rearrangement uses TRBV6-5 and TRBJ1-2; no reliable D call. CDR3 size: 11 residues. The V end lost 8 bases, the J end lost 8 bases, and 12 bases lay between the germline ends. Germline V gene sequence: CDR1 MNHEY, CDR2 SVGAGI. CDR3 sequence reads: CASLNRGGYTF. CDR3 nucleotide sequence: TGTGCCAGCCTAAACCGTGGCGGCTACACCTTC.

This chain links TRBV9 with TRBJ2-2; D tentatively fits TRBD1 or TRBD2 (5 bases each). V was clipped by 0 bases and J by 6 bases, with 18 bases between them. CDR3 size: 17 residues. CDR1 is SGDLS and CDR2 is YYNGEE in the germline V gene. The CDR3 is CASSVALGGTGPGELFF. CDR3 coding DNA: TGTGCCAGCAGCGTAGCTCTCGGTGGGACCGGACCCGGGGAGCTGTTTTTT.

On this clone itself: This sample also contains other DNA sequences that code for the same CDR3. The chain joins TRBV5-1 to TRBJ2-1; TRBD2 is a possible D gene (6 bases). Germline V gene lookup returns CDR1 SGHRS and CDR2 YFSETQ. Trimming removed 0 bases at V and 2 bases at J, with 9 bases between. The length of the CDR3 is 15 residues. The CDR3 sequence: CASSLVAGTYNEQFF. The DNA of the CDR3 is TGCGCCAGCAGCTTGGTGGCGGGGACCTACAATGAGCAGTTCTTC. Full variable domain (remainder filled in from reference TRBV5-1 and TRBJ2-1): KAGVTQTPRYLIKTRGQQVTLSCSPISGHRSVSWYQQTPGQGLQFLFEYFSETQRNKGNFPGRFSGRQFSNSRSEMNVSTLELGDSALYLCASSLVAGTYNEQFFGPGTRLTVL.

This chain's CDR3 is CATSPIRRGARRQGNTIYF. The CDR3 bases are TGTGCCACCAGCCCTATCCGCAGGGGAGCCCGACGACAGGGAAACACCATATATTTT. This chain joins TRBV15 and TRBJ1-3; D perhaps matches TRBD1 (6 bases). The V end was cut by 5 bases, the J end by 4 bases, with 27 bases between. The CDR3 totals 19 residues. The germline V gene has CDR1 LNHNV and CDR2 YYDKDF (reference sequence).

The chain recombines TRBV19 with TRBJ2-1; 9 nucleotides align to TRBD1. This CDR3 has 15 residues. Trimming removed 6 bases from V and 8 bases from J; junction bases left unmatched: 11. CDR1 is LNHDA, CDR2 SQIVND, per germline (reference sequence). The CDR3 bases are TGTGCCAGTAGCCTTCCGGGACAGGGCCGGGATGAGCAGTTCTTC. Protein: CASSLPGQGRDEQFF.

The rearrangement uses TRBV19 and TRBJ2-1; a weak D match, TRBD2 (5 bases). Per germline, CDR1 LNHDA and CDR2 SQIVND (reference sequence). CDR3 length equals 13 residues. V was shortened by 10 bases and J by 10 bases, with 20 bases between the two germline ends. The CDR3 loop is CAIGPRLAAEQFF. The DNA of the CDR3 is TGTGCCATAGGTCCTAGGCTAGCCGCCGAGCAGTTCTTC.

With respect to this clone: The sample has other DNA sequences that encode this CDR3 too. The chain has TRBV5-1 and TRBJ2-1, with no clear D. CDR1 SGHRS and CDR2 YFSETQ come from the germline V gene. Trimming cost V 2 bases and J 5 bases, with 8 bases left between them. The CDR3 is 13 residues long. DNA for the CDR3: TGCGCCAGCAGCTTAGGACGTCACAATGAGCAGTTCTTC. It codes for CASSLGRHNEQFF.

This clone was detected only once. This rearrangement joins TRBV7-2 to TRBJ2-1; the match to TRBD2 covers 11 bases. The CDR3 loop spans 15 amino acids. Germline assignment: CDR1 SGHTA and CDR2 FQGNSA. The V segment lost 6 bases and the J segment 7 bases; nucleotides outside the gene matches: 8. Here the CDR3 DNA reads TGTGCCAGCAGTCTAGCGGGAGGTCCCTCTAATGAGCAGTTCTTC. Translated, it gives CASSLAGGPSNEQFF.